This T cell receptor beta chain was sequenced for a study of T cells in Graves' hyperthyroidism and ophthalmopathy. Study outcomes and limitations: Blood also held most thyroid clonotypes expanded beyond 0.001.

Template material for amplifying TCR beta CDR3 regions consisted of RNA transcripts. When the TCR CDR3 underwent first-round RT-PCR, the HTBI primer set was used. A single record per CDR3 protein comes from TCRdb applying MiXCR to the multiplex PCR reads. The sample includes 600,000 to 750,000 distinct CDR3 sequences, 15% to 20% of them seen just once. Ten or more counts support this clonotype. Its specificity is unknown. Trimming took 3 bases from V and 4 from J, leaving 15 bases between them. Germline CDR1 is SGHDN and CDR2 is FVKESK. This CDR3 contains 15 residues. Sequencing was performed on blood. J is TRBJ1-1 and V is TRBV14, with a tentative D call TRBD1 (6 bases). The TCR originated in a man aged 45-60 years with Graves' hyperthyroidism. The CDR3 protein is CASSQSQGYGTEAFF. The CDR3 DNA sequence: TGTGCCAGCAGCCAGTCACAGGGATACGGCACTGAAGCTTTCTTT.